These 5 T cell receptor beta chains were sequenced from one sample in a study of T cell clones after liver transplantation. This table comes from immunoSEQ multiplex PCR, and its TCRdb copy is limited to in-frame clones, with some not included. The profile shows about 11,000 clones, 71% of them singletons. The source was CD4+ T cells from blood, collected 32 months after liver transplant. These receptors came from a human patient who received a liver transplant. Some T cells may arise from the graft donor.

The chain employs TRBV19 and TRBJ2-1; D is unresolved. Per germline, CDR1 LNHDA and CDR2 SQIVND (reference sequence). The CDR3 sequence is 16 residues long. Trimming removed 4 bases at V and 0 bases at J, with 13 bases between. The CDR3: CASSNWVVSSYNEQFF. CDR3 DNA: TGTGCCAGTAGTAATTGGGTGGTTAGCTCCTACAATGAGCAGTTCTTC.

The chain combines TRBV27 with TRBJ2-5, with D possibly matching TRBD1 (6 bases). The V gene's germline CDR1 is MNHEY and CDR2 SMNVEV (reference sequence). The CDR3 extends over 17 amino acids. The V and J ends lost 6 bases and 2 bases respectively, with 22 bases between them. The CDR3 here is CASRQKRGLRTQETQYF. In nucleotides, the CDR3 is TGTGCCAGCAGGCAAAAAAGGGGGTTACGGACACAAGAGACCCAGTACTTC.

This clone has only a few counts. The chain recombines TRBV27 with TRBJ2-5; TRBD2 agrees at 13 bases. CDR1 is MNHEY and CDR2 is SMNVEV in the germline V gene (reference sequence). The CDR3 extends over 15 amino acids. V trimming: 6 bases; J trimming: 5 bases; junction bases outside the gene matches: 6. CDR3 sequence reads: CASRKLAGGVETQYF. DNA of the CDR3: TGTGCCAGCAGGAAACTAGCGGGAGGGGTGGAGACCCAGTACTTC.

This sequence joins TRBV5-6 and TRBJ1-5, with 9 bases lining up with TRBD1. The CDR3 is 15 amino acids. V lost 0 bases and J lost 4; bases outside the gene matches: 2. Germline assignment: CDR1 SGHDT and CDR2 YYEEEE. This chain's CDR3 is CASSLAGTGNQPQHF. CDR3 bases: TGTGCCAGCAGCTTGGCGGGGACAGGGAATCAGCCCCAGCATTTT.

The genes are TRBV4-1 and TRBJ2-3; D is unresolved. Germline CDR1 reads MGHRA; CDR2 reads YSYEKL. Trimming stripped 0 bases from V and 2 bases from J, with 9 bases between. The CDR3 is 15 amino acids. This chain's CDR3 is CASSQERTYTDTQYF. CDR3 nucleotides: TGCGCCAGCAGCCAAGAGAGGACCTACACAGATACGCAGTATTTT.